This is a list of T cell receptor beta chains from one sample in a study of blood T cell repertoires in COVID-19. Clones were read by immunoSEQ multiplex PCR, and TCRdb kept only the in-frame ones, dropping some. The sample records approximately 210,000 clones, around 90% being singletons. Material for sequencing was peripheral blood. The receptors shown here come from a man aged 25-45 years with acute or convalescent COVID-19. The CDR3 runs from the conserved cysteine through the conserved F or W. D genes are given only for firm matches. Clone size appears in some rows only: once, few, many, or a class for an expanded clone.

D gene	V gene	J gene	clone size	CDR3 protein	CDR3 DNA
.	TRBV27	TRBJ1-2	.	CASSATGFYTF	TGTGCCAGCAGTGCTACAGGCTTCTACACCTTC
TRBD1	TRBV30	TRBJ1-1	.	CACQDRRTMNTEAFF	TGTGCCTGCCAGGACAGGCGAACAATGAACACTGAAGCTTTCTTT
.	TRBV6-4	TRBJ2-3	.	CASSVGEADTQYF	TGTGCCAGCAGTGTGGGGGAGGCAGATACGCAGTATTTT
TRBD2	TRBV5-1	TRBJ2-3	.	CASSLAGATDTQYF	TGCGCCAGCAGCTTAGCGGGGGCCACAGATACGCAGTATTTT
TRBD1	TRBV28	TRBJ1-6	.	CASAQGTSPLHF	TGTGCCAGCGCACAGGGGACTTCACCCCTCCACTTT
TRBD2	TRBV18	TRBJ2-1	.	CASSPGGSREGEQFF	TGTGCCAGCTCACCGGGAGGGAGCCGGGAAGGCGAGCAGTTCTTC
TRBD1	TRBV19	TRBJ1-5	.	CASSIEQDRGNQPQHF	TGTGCCAGTAGTATAGAACAAGACAGGGGGAATCAGCCCCAGCATTTT
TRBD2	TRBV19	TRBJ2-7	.	CASSRAAGEAYEQYF	TGTGCCAGTAGTAGGGCGGCGGGAGAGGCGTACGAGCAGTACTTC
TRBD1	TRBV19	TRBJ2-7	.	CASSPDRDEQYF	TGTGCCAGTAGTCCGGACAGGGACGAGCAGTACTTC
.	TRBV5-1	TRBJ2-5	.	CASSSGTLQETQYF	TGCGCCAGCAGCTCCGGGACATTACAAGAGACCCAGTACTTC
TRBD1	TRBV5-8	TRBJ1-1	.	CASSLVEGAFWANTEAFF	TGTGCCAGCAGCTTGGTCGAGGGGGCCTTTTGGGCGAACACTGAAGCTTTCTTT
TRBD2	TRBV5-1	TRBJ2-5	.	CASSRGTSGRGETQYF	TGCGCCAGCAGCCGGGGGACTAGCGGGAGAGGAGAGACCCAGTACTTC
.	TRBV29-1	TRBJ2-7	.	CSVEPGGQGAEQYF	TGCAGCGTTGAGCCGGGGGGCCAGGGGGCCGAGCAGTACTTC
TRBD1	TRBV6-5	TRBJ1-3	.	CASRPGQGGNTIYF	TGTGCCAGCAGGCCCGGACAGGGTGGAAACACCATATATTTT
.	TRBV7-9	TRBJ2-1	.	CASRPWDIAYNEQFF	TGTGCCAGCAGGCCGTGGGACATTGCCTACAATGAGCAGTTCTTC
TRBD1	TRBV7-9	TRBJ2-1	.	CASSHTGTGGYNEQLF	TGTGCCAGCAGCCACACCGGGACAGGGGGTTACAATGAGCAGCTCTTC
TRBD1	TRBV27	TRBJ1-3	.	CASSFRGLGGNTIYF	TGTGCCAGCAGTTTCAGGGGGCTGGGGGGAAACACCATATATTTT
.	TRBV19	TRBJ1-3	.	CASSISSAGHSGNTIYF	TGTGCCAGTAGTATAAGTTCAGCAGGACACTCTGGAAACACCATATATTTT
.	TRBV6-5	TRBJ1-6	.	CASSYQGLGNSPLHF	TGTGCCAGCAGTTACCAGGGACTGGGTAATTCACCCCTCCACTTT
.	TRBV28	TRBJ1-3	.	CASRRGGTRHSGNTIYF	TGTGCCAGCAGACGGGGGGGAACCCGCCACTCTGGAAACACCATATATTTT
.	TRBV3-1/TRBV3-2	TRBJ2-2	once	CASSPLLVAGELFF	TGTGCCAGCAGCCCCCTGCTAGTAGCCGGGGAGCTGTTTTTT
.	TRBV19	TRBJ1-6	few	CASSVDMLYSPLHF	TGTGCCAGTAGTGTGGACATGCTTTATTCACCCCTCCACTTT
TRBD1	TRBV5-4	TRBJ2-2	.	CASRTGTGNTGELFF	TGTGCCAGCAGAACCGGGACAGGGAACACCGGGGAGCTGTTTTTT
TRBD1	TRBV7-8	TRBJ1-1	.	CASSVGQGILNTEAFF	TGTGCCAGCAGCGTTGGACAGGGCATTCTGAACACTGAAGCTTTCTTT
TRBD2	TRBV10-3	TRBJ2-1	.	CAISESAKTSGTSSYNEQFF	TGTGCCATCAGTGAGTCGGCAAAGACTAGCGGGACGAGCTCCTACAATGAGCAGTTCTTC
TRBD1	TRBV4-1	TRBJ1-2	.	CASSQGGTGGVGNYGYTF	TGCGCCAGCAGCCAGGGCGGGACAGGCGGCGTAGGGAACTATGGCTACACCTTC
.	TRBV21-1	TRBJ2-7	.	CASSARQGPYYEQYF	TGTGCCAGCAGCGCGAGACAGGGCCCGTACTACGAGCAGTACTTC
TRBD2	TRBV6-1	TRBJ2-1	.	CASSAGTSGVDEQFF	TGTGCCAGCAGTGCCGGGACTAGCGGGGTCGATGAGCAGTTCTTC
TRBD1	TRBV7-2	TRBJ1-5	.	CASSLSQGAAQPQHF	TGTGCCAGCAGCTTATCCCAGGGGGCAGCTCAGCCCCAGCATTTT